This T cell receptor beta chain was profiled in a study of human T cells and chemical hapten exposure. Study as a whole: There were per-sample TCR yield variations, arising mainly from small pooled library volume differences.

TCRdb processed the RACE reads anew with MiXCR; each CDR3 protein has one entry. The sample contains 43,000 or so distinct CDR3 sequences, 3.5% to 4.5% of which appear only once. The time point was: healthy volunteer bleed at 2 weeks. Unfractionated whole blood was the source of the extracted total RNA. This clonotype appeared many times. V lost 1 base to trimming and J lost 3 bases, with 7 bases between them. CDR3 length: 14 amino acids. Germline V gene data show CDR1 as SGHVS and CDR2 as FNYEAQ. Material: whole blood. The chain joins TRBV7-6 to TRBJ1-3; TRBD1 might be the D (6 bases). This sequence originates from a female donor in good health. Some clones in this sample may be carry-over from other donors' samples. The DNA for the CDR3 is TGTGCCAGCAGCTTAGAGGGGGATGGAAACACCATATATTTT. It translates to CASSLEGDGNTIYF.